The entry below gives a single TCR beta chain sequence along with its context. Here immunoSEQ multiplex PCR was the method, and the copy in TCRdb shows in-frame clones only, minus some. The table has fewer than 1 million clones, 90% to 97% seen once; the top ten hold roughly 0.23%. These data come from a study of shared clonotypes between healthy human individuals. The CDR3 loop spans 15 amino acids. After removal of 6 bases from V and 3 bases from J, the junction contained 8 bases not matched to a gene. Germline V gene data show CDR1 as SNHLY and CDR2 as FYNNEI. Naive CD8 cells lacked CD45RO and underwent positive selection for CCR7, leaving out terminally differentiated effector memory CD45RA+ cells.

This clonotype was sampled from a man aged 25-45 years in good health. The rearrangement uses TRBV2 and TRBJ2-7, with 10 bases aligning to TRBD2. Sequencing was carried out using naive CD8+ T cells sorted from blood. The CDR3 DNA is TGTGCCAGCAGAGACGGACTAGCGGAAGGCTACGAGCAGTACTTC. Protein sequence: CASRDGLAEGYEQYF.